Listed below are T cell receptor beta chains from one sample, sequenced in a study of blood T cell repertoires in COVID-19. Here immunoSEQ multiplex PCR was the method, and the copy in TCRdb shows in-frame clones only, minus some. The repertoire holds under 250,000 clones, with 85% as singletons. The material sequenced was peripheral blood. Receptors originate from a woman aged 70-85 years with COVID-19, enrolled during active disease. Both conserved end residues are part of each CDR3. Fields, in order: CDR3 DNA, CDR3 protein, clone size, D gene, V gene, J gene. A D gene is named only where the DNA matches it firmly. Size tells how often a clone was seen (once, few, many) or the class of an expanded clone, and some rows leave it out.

TGCGCCAGCAGCTTGGTGGCAGGGAGGGCCACTGAAGCTTTCTTT	CASSLVAGRATEAFF	.	.	TRBV5-1	TRBJ1-1
TGTGCCAGCAGTTACTCGGAGGGGCTTGGGTCCAAAAACATTCAGTACTTC	CASSYSEGLGSKNIQYF	.	.	TRBV6-2/TRBV6-3	TRBJ2-4
TGTGCCAGCATCCCCCTTCAGGGGGGCTCCTACAATGAGCAGTTCTTC	CASIPLQGGSYNEQFF	many	.	TRBV21-1	TRBJ2-1
TGTGCTAGCAGCTTGGGGCCTAGCGCCCCCGCGTACTTC	CASSLGPSAPAYF	.	.	TRBV7-7	TRBJ2-5
TGTGCCAGCAGCTTGAACAGGCCTATAGCCAAAAACATTCAGTACTTC	CASSLNRPIAKNIQYF	.	.	TRBV5-5	TRBJ2-4
TGTGCCAGCAGCTTAGCCACAGCATTGGGCACTGAAGCTTTCTTT	CASSLATALGTEAFF	.	.	TRBV7-2	TRBJ1-1
TGTGCTAGTGGTTCCCTGACAGGGGAGGCCTACAATGAGCAGTTCTTC	CASGSLTGEAYNEQFF	.	TRBD1	TRBV12-5	TRBJ2-1
TGTGCCAGCAGCCGTGGGGGGGCGCGCGACTATGGCTACACCTTC	CASSRGGARDYGYTF	once	.	TRBV6-5	TRBJ1-2
TGCGCCAGCAGCCAAGAGAGGTCCCAGGGGGCTTATGAAAAACTGTTTTTT	CASSQERSQGAYEKLFF	.	TRBD1	TRBV4-3	TRBJ1-4
TGTGCCAGCAGTCCGGGACTAGCTCTAGCCGGTGAGCAGTTCTTC	CASSPGLALAGEQFF	.	TRBD2	TRBV6-5	TRBJ2-1
TGTGCCAGCACTCCGGTGAACACTGAAGCTTTCTTT	CASTPVNTEAFF	.	.	TRBV6-5	TRBJ1-1
TGTGCCAGTAGTATCCTTACAGGGGGAGGTGAGCAGTTCTTC	CASSILTGGGEQFF	.	TRBD1	TRBV19	TRBJ2-1
TGTGCCAGCTCCGGGATCTTTGACACTGAAGCTTTCTTT	CASSGIFDTEAFF	.	.	TRBV18	TRBJ1-1
TGTGCCAGCAGCTTAAGTACGGGGTCCTACGAGCAGTACTTC	CASSLSTGSYEQYF	.	.	TRBV7-3	TRBJ2-7
TGTGCCAGCAGTTACGATGCTGAGGGAGGTGAAAAACTGTTTTTT	CASSYDAEGGEKLFF	.	.	TRBV6-2/TRBV6-3	TRBJ1-4
TGTGCCAGCTCGAGGTTCGGTTTAGATAGCACAGATACGCAGTATTTT	CASSRFGLDSTDTQYF	.	.	TRBV18	TRBJ2-3
TGTGCCAGCAGTTACCAGGGGGACTACGAGCAGTACTTC	CASSYQGDYEQYF	.	TRBD1	TRBV6-6	TRBJ2-7
TGTGCCAGCAGTTACTCGACGGGGAGGGCTAACTATGGCTACACCTTC	CASSYSTGRANYGYTF	.	.	TRBV6-2/TRBV6-3	TRBJ1-2
TGCGCCAGCAGCTTGGGGGACAGGAGCAATCAGCCCCAGCATTTT	CASSLGDRSNQPQHF	.	TRBD1	TRBV5-1	TRBJ1-5
TGTGCCAGTAGGGAGACAGTTGTACTTAACTATGGCTACACCTTC	CASRETVVLNYGYTF	.	.	TRBV19	TRBJ1-2
TGTGCCAGTAGTAAGGCGGGAGGGTTCAATGAGCAGTTCTTC	CASSKAGGFNEQFF	.	TRBD2	TRBV19	TRBJ2-1
TGTGCCAGCAGCCCCCGGACTAGCGGGAAAAATGAGCAGTTCTTC	CASSPRTSGKNEQFF	.	TRBD2	TRBV7-6	TRBJ2-1
TGTGCCAGCAGTCCCCGGGTTTCTAGCAATCAGCCCCAGCATTTT	CASSPRVSSNQPQHF	.	.	TRBV6-5	TRBJ1-5
TGCGCCAGCAGCCAAGATGAGGACACTGAAGCTTTCTTT	CASSQDEDTEAFF	.	.	TRBV4-3	TRBJ1-1
TGTGCCACCAGCAGAGCAGGGCCTGGAAACACCATATATTTT	CATSRAGPGNTIYF	once	.	TRBV15	TRBJ1-3
TGTGCCAGCAGCCAAGACCTCACTAGCGGGGGGTACAATGAGCAGTTCTTC	CASSQDLTSGGYNEQFF	.	TRBD2	TRBV3-1/TRBV3-2	TRBJ2-1
TGTGCCAGCAGCTCCCTTGCGGGAGAGCATGAGCAGTTCTTC	CASSSLAGEHEQFF	few	TRBD2	TRBV11-3	TRBJ2-1
TGTGCCAGTAGAACAGGGGTGAACTCTGGAAACACCATATATTTT	CASRTGVNSGNTIYF	.	TRBD1	TRBV19	TRBJ1-3
TGCGCCAGCAGTCCCTGGATTAGGGGACAGGGCTACGAGCAGTACTTC	CASSPWIRGQGYEQYF	.	TRBD1	TRBV23-1	TRBJ2-7
TGCGCCAGCAGCCCGGGACAGGAGCATTCACCCCTCCACTTT	CASSPGQEHSPLHF	once	TRBD1	TRBV5-1	TRBJ1-6
TGTGCCAGCGGGGACTCTTCGACCAAAAACATTCAGTACTTC	CASGDSSTKNIQYF	.	.	TRBV2	TRBJ2-4
TGTGCCAGTAGTGCAGGGTTCCCCACAGATACGCAGTATTTT	CASSAGFPTDTQYF	.	.	TRBV19	TRBJ2-3
TGTGCCAGCAGCGTAGCGGGTGACCCCCAAGAGACCCAGTACTTC	CASSVAGDPQETQYF	.	.	TRBV9	TRBJ2-5
TGTGCCAGTAGTTCGGGACTATATGAGCAGTTCTTC	CASSSGLYEQFF	.	TRBD2	TRBV19	TRBJ2-1
TGTGCCAGCAGCTTAGAAGGGGCGACAGGGGGCGGTACGAACATTGAAGCTTTCTTT	CASSLEGATGGGTNIEAFF	.	TRBD1	TRBV11-3	TRBJ1-1